Below are 12 T cell receptor beta chains sequenced from a single sample in a study of T cells in Graves' hyperthyroidism and ophthalmopathy. RNA transcripts gave rise to amplified TCR beta CDR3 regions. HTBI primers were employed in a first-round RT-PCR of the TCR CDR3. Each CDR3 protein gets one entry after TCRdb re-called the multiplex PCR reads with MiXCR. The repertoire includes over 500,000 distinct CDR3 sequences, 15% to 20% of them detected once, and 25% to 30% sits in the top ten. The material sequenced was blood. Every receptor here comes from a woman in her 30s with Graves' ophthalmopathy.

The J gene is TRBJ1-5, the V gene TRBV9, with D possibly being TRBD1 (5 bases). CDR1 SGDLS and CDR2 YYNGEE come from the germline V gene. This CDR3 contains 16 residues. Trimming took off 0 bases at V and 0 bases at J, with 10 bases between the two ends. The CDR3 DNA reads TGTGCCAGCAGCGTAGGTGAGGGGTATAGCAATCAGCCCCAGCATTTT. Its protein is CASSVGEGYSNQPQHF.

J is TRBJ1-1 and V is TRBV5-4, with a possible D match to TRBD1 (5 bases). V lost 4 bases, J lost 0 bases, and 13 bases lay in between. Germline loops: CDR1 SGHNT, CDR2 YYREEE (reference sequence). This CDR3 contains 15 residues. CDR3 in DNA: TGTGCCAGCAGCGAGGACAACCTCATGAACACTGAAGCTTTCTTT. Translation: CASSEDNLMNTEAFF.

This clonotype was seen ten or more times. The gene calls are TRBV28 and TRBJ2-7; D may be TRBD1 (5 bases). The CDR3 runs 12 residues. Germline V gives CDR1 MDHEN, CDR2 SYDVKM. V lost 2 bases and J lost 3, with 5 bases in between. CDR3 coding DNA: TGTGCCAGCAGTTTACAGGGCTACGAGCAGTACTTC. Amino acid sequence: CASSLQGYEQYF.

A word on this clonotype: A much larger clone differs from this one at a single base, so this may be a read error. The chain combines TRBV5-5 with TRBJ2-5, with D possibly being TRBD2 (6 bases). Germline assignment: CDR1 SGHKS and CDR2 YYEKEE (reference sequence). CDR3 size: 14 residues. CDR3 amino acids: CASSFLSSGETQNF. For the CDR3, the DNA is TGTGCCAGCAGCTTCTTGAGTTCGGGGGAGACCCAGAACTTC.

This clonotype has a count of ten or more. This chain uses TRBV7-8 with TRBJ2-1; a possible D gene is TRBD2 (6 bases). CDR1 is SGHVS and CDR2 is FQNEAQ in the germline V gene. V gave up 6 bases and J gave up 11 bases, with 14 bases separating them. The CDR3 extends over 12 amino acids. This CDR3 reads CASSYGGTKQFF. In DNA form, the CDR3 reads TGTGCCAGCAGTTATGGGGGGACGAAGCAGTTCTTC.

The table lists this clonotype with a few counts. The CDR3 is CSAEQLYEQYF. CDR3 DNA: TGCAGTGCGGAACAGCTTTACGAGCAGTACTTC. The chain links TRBV20-1 to TRBJ2-7; D not resolved. The length of the CDR3 is 11 residues. With 6 bases removed from V and 4 bases from J, the gap between germline ends came to 10 bases. Germline-derived CDR1 and CDR2 are DFQATT and SNEGSKA (reference sequence).

This clonotype showed up many times. The chain has TRBV20-1 and TRBJ2-7, with TRBD1 matching 8 bases. The germline V gene encodes CDR1 DFQATT and CDR2 SNEGSKA (reference sequence). The CDR3 covers 14 residues. J gave up 3 bases and V 5 bases, and 9 bases lay outside the gene matches. CDR3 amino acids: CSAPQLGQGYEQYF. CDR3 DNA sequence: TGCAGTGCTCCACAACTCGGACAGGGCTACGAGCAGTACTTC.

This clonotype was observed a few times. This chain joins TRBV20-1 and TRBJ2-7; TRBD2 agrees at 8 bases. The length of the CDR3 is 15 residues. Trimming took 4 bases from V and 0 from J; bases not matched to a gene: 8. Germline CDR1 is DFQATT and CDR2 is SNEGSKA (reference sequence). The CDR3 bases are TGCAGTGCTAACCCCTCTAGCGGGTACTCCTACGAGCAGTACTTC. This gives the protein CSANPSSGYSYEQYF.

In its sample, this clonotype was seen many times. The V gene is TRBV20-1, the J gene TRBJ1-1; D remains ambiguous. V lost 0 bases, J lost 0 bases, and 11 bases lay in between. The CDR3 covers 15 residues. The V gene's germline CDR1 is DFQATT and CDR2 SNEGSKA (reference sequence). The CDR3 region is CSARDGRRLNTEAFF. The CDR3 coding sequence is TGCAGTGCTAGAGATGGGAGGCGATTGAACACTGAAGCTTTCTTT.

This clonotype was counted a few times. The chain employs TRBV20-1 and TRBJ1-1; D call uncertain. Trimming stripped 3 bases from V and 0 bases from J, with 5 bases between. CDR1 is DFQATT and CDR2 is SNEGSKA in the germline V gene (reference sequence). The CDR3 is made up of 12 amino acids. The CDR3 DNA reads as TGCAGTGCTAGTAGGGTGAACACTGAAGCTTTCTTT. Translation gives CSASRVNTEAFF.

This clonotype was recorded a few times. A much larger clone lies a single base off, so this may be a read error. J is TRBJ2-1 and V is TRBV5-1; 7 bases are shared with TRBD1. Germline V gives CDR1 SGHRS, CDR2 YFSETQ. This CDR3 is built from 15 residues. The CDR3 protein is CASSYAGTAYSEQFF. The CDR3 DNA follows: TGCGCCAGCAGCTACGCCGGGACAGCATACAGTGAGCAGTTCTTC.

The V gene is TRBV7-3, the J gene TRBJ2-1, with 10 bases matching TRBD2. This CDR3 region has 15 residues. J gave up 4 bases and V 5 bases, and 5 bases lay outside the gene matches. Germline V gives CDR1 SGHTA, CDR2 FQGTGA. In DNA, the CDR3 is TGTGCCAGCAGCCCACTAGCGGGAAGGTACAATGAGCAGTTCTTC. This codes for CASSPLAGRYNEQFF.